This entry lists 32 T cell receptor beta chains sequenced from one sample in a study of identical twins (dated by TCRdb to 2016 to 2017). Library generation was performed with 5' RACE. Data came from an Illumina HiSeq 2000. TCRdb cleaned the public reads at Q25 with fastp, built clones with MiXCR and kept in-frame beta chains. Rows matching on CDR3 protein sequence are summarized as one entry with the most common DNA and genes. The sample contains around 690,000 distinct CDR3 sequences, around 20% of them found a single time. The ten top clones hold roughly 4% of the sample. The sample was also linked to a second study, of T cells expressing NK-cell markers.

The source material was PBMCs. The receptor set was obtained from a young woman in good health.

The V gene is TRBV9, the J gene TRBJ2-2, with TRBD2 as a possible D gene (5 bases). This CDR3 comprises 15 residues. Germline values: CDR1 SGDLS, CDR2 YYNGEE. V dropped 4 bases and J dropped 1 base, with 11 bases sitting between them. The CDR3 is CASSPSSGNTGELFF. The CDR3 bases are TGTGCCAGCAGCCCTTCGAGCGGGAACACCGGGGAGCTGTTTTTT. Complete variable domain (other parts from reference TRBV9 and TRBJ2-2): DSGVTQTPKHLITATGQRVTLRCSPRSGDLSVYWYQQSLDQGLQFLIQYYNGEERAKGNILERFSAQQFPDLHSELNLSSLELGDSALYFCASSPSSGNTGELFFGEGSRLTVL.

This clonotype was picked up many times. The gene calls are TRBV28 and TRBJ2-3; tentative D call: TRBD1 (6 bases). The CDR3 loop spans 17 amino acids. Germline CDR1 MDHEN, CDR2 SYDVKM. V shed 1 base and J shed 4 bases, with 18 bases lying between them. CDR3 protein: CASSLSLSSRGADTQYF. DNA for the CDR3: TGTGCCAGCAGTTTATCCTTATCCTCCAGGGGAGCAGATACGCAGTATTTT.

This clonotype was seen at least ten times. The rearrangement uses TRBV12-3 or TRBV12-4 and TRBJ2-2, with D possibly matching TRBD2 (5 bases). The CDR3 extends over 15 amino acids. Trimming stripped 3 bases from V and 4 bases from J, with 12 bases between. In nucleotides, the CDR3 is TGTGCCAGCAGTTTCGGGCTAGCAGGCACCGGGGAGCTGTTTTTT. It yields the protein CASSFGLAGTGELFF.

This clonotype was counted at least ten times. The chain combines TRBV20-1 with TRBJ1-5, with no clear D. Trimming removed 4 bases from V and 1 base from J, with 17 bases in between. The CDR3 consists of 16 residues. Germline CDR1 DFQATT, CDR2 SNEGSKA (reference sequence). The CDR3 region is CSAKPTGSLSNQPQHF. The DNA for the CDR3 is TGCAGTGCTAAGCCAACTGGATCTTTAAGCAATCAGCCCCAGCATTTT.

This clonotype was counted a few times. The rearrangement links TRBV5-6 to TRBJ1-1; D is ambiguous. Trimming took off 1 base at V and 3 bases at J, with 10 bases between the two ends. The CDR3 sequence is 14 residues long. Per the germline V gene, CDR1 is SGHDT and CDR2 is YYEEEE. CDR3 region: CASSLFPQDTEAFF. As DNA, the CDR3 is TGTGCCAGCAGCTTGTTCCCTCAGGACACTGAAGCTTTCTTT.

The genes are TRBV12-5 and TRBJ2-7; unclear D gene. The CDR3 runs 12 residues. Germline V CDR1 and CDR2: LGHNT, FRNRAP. The ends were cut back, 6 bases at V and 5 bases at J, with 11 bases in the middle. The CDR3 DNA is TGTGCTAGTGGCCCCGATTTCCACGAGCAGTACTTC. Translated, it gives CASGPDFHEQYF.

J is TRBJ2-7 and V is TRBV6-1, with a weak D call TRBD1 (8 bases). CDR3 size: 13 residues. V dropped 8 bases and J dropped 6 bases, with 17 bases sitting between them. In germline, CDR1 is MNHNS, CDR2 SASEGT. CDR3 residues: CASYRGRGSEQYF. CDR3 nucleotide sequence: TGTGCCAGCTACAGGGGGAGGGGCTCCGAGCAGTACTTC.

This clonotype was counted between two and nine times. The chain recombines TRBV12-3 or TRBV12-4 with TRBJ1-5, with TRBD1 as a possible D gene (5 bases). V lost 4 bases and J 3 bases, leaving 7 bases between the germline ends. The CDR3 is 13 amino acids. This CDR3 is CASSWDHNQPQHF. The CDR3 DNA follows: TGTGCCAGCAGTTGGGACCACAATCAGCCCCAGCATTTT.

V gene TRBV12-3 or TRBV12-4 combines with J gene TRBJ2-3, with 11 bases lining up with TRBD2. This CDR3 is 14 amino acids long. V lost 8 bases to trimming and J lost 1 base; unmatched junction nucleotides: 2. This CDR3 is CASLAGGRTDTQYF. CDR3 DNA: TGTGCCAGCTTAGCGGGAGGGCGCACAGATACGCAGTATTTT.

This clonotype has only a few counts. The CDR3 loop reads CASSSPRQGDTQYF. In DNA form, the CDR3 reads TGTGCCAGCAGCTCGCCCCGCCAGGGAGATACGCAGTATTTT. This rearrangement joins TRBV13 to TRBJ2-3, with D perhaps TRBD1 (5 bases). Germline-derived CDR1 and CDR2 are PRHDT and FYEKMQ (reference sequence). The CDR3 sequence is 14 residues long. V lost 4 bases to trimming and J lost 5 bases, with 13 bases between them. The whole variable domain, filled in from reference TRBV13 and TRBJ2-3, reads AAGVIQSPRHLIKEKRETATLKCYPIPRHDTVYWYQQGPGQDPQFLISFYEKMQSDKGSIPDRFSAQQFSDYHSELNMSSLELGDSALYFCASSSPRQGDTQYFGPGTRLTVL.

There are a few counts of this clonotype. The gene calls are TRBV21-1 and TRBJ2-1; no DNA check was done on the table's D call, TRBD1. TRBV21-1 is classified as a pseudogene. The CDR3 length is 15 residues. The CDR3 bases are TGTGCCAGCGGGTTAGGGACAGGGGCCTACAATGAGCAGTTCTTC. Amino acids: CASGLGTGAYNEQFF.

The rearrangement joins TRBV5-1 to TRBJ2-1, with TRBD1 as a possible D gene (6 bases). The CDR3 has 15 residues. Trimming took 0 bases from V and 8 from J, leaving 15 bases between them. Per the germline V gene, CDR1 is SGHRS and CDR2 is YFSETQ. In DNA, the CDR3 is TGCGCCAGCAGCTTGGCCGTGGGCAGGGGCGATGAGCAGTTCTTC. Its translation: CASSLAVGRGDEQFF. The full variable domain, its missing parts supplied by reference TRBV5-1 and TRBJ2-1, is KAGVTQTPRYLIKTRGQQVTLSCSPISGHRSVSWYQQTPGQGLQFLFEYFSETQRNKGNFPGRFSGRQFSNSRSEMNVSTLELGDSALYLCASSLAVGRGDEQFFGPGTRLTVL.

V gene TRBV23-1 combines with J gene TRBJ2-7; tentatively, D is TRBD1 (6 bases). TRBV23-1 is an ORF; its function is uncertain. V dropped 1 base and J dropped 3 bases, with 16 bases sitting between them. This CDR3 has 16 residues. The CDR3 is CASSQYGRQGIYEQYF. CDR3 DNA sequence: TGCGCCAGCAGTCAATACGGCCGGCAGGGGATCTACGAGCAGTACTTC.

This clonotype was seen more than once but under ten times. A much larger clonotype is one base distant, so this may be a read error. This sequence joins TRBV6-4 and TRBJ2-7; D gene unclear. The CDR3 is 9 residues long. Germline loops: CDR1 MRHNA, CDR2 SNTAGT. V gave up 7 bases and J gave up 3 bases, with 1 base separating them. CDR3: CASIYEQYF. The CDR3 DNA reads TGTGCCAGCATCTACGAGCAGTACTTC.

The rearrangement links TRBV12-3 or TRBV12-4 to TRBJ2-6; 11 nucleotides align to TRBD1. Trimming took 3 bases from V and 1 from J; bases not matched to a gene: 8. The CDR3 totals 19 residues. The CDR3 DNA sequence: TGTGCCAGCAGTTTCCTACCGGGGACAGGGGGATCTGGGGCCAACGTCCTGACTTTC. The encoded protein is CASSFLPGTGGSGANVLTF.

This chain connects TRBV28 to TRBJ2-7, with 7 bases that match TRBD2. The germline V gene encodes CDR1 MDHEN and CDR2 SYDVKM. CDR3 length: 16 residues. J was trimmed by 4 bases and V by 10 bases; bases with no gene match: 19. The CDR3 nucleotides read TGTGCCATTTCATATGGGGGACTACCCGGCGAGTACGAGCAGTACTTC. Encoded protein: CAISYGGLPGEYEQYF. Using reference TRBV28 and TRBJ2-7 for the parts outside the CDR3, the full variable domain is DVKVTQSSRYLVKRTGEKVFLECVQDMDHENMFWYRQDPGLGLRLIYFSYDVKMKEKGDIPEGYSVSREKKERFSLILESASTNQTSMYLCAISYGGLPGEYEQYFGPGTRLTVT.

J is TRBJ2-1 and V is TRBV11-2; 12 nucleotides agree with TRBD2. J gave up 3 bases and V 7 bases, and 7 bases lay outside the gene matches. Germline values: CDR1 SGHAT, CDR2 FQNNGV. There are 16 residues in the CDR3. The CDR3 nucleotides read TGTGCCAGCACCCTACTAGCGGGAGGATTCTACAATGAGCAGTTCTTC. It specifies CASTLLAGGFYNEQFF.

The chain recombines TRBV18 with TRBJ1-4; TRBD1 might be the D (5 bases). This CDR3 comprises 14 residues. CDR1 is KGHSH and CDR2 is LQKENI in the germline V gene. V lost 6 bases and J lost 6, with 14 bases in between. The chain's CDR3 is CASSPGDFDEKLFF. The CDR3 DNA reads as TGTGCCAGCTCTCCCGGGGACTTTGATGAAAAACTGTTTTTT.

The sample holds a few counts of this clonotype. The rearrangement joins TRBV7-2 to TRBJ2-3, with 9 bases lining up with TRBD2. This CDR3 comprises 17 residues. The ends lost 1 base at V and 5 bases at J; junction bases unmatched: 10. Looked up from germline, CDR1 is SGHTA and CDR2 is FQGNSA. The CDR3 DNA reads TGTGCCAGCAGCTTAGTGTTAGCGGGAGCGGGGGTAGATACGCAGTATTTT. It encodes CASSLVLAGAGVDTQYF. The variable domain in full, completed from reference TRBV7-2 and TRBJ2-3, reads GAGVSQSPSNKVTEKGKDVELRCDPISGHTALYWYRQSLGQGLEFLIYFQGNSAPDKSGLPSDRFSAERTGGSVSTLTIQRTQQEDSAVYLCASSLVLAGAGVDTQYFGPGTRLTVL.

The chain recombines TRBV7-9 with TRBJ2-7; possibly TRBD2 for D (6 bases). The length of the CDR3 is 14 residues. Germline CDR1 is SEHNR and CDR2 is FQNEAQ (reference sequence). The V end was cut by 3 bases, the J end by 3 bases, with 12 bases between. CDR3 residues: CASSFGGEIYEQYF. The CDR3 coding sequence is TGTGCCAGCAGCTTCGGGGGAGAAATCTACGAGCAGTACTTC.

This clonotype has a handful of counts. V is TRBV6-1 and J is TRBJ2-7; D possibly matches TRBD1 or TRBD2 (5 bases each). V lost 5 bases and J 7 bases, leaving 15 bases between the germline ends. CDR3 length equals 13 residues. Looked up from germline, CDR1 is MNHNS and CDR2 is SASEGT. The CDR3 is CASSPGPQREQYF. The CDR3 nucleotides are TGTGCCAGCAGTCCGGGACCCCAGAGAGAGCAGTACTTC.

This clonotype has just a few counts. The chain joins TRBV6-1 to TRBJ2-3, with 9 bases fitting TRBD2. Germline lookup yields CDR1 MNHNS and CDR2 SASEGT. The length of the CDR3 is 16 residues. V trimming: 4 bases; J trimming: 0 bases; junction bases outside the gene matches: 5. DNA for the CDR3: TGTGCCAGCAGTGTTACACTAGCGGGTAGCACAGATACGCAGTATTTT. Encoded protein: CASSVTLAGSTDTQYF.

Regarding this clonotype: Mismatch with germline at one junction end may stem from a read error. The rearrangement uses TRBV20-1 and TRBJ1-3; no clear D. CDR1 and CDR2 from the germline V gene are DFQATT and SNEGSKA (reference sequence). The CDR3 runs 11 residues. The CDR3 DNA reads as TGCAGTATCGCCGCTGGAGACACCATATATTTT. Amino acids: CSIAAGDTIYF.

V and J are TRBV5-1 and TRBJ2-3; 7 positions match TRBD2. V shed 0 bases and J 13 bases; nucleotides not matched to a gene: 5. This CDR3 comprises 12 residues. Germline loops: CDR1 SGHRS, CDR2 YFSETQ. CDR3 nucleotide sequence: TGCGCCAGCAGCTTGGACAGGAGCGGGGAGTATTTT. Translated: CASSLDRSGEYF.

This clonotype came up many times. The V gene is TRBV20-1, the J gene TRBJ1-2; possible D gene TRBD1, 6 bases. CDR3 length equals 12 residues. Between the trimmed V and J ends, which lost 2 bases and 8 bases, there was a span of 12 bases. Per the germline V gene, CDR1 is DFQATT and CDR2 is SNEGSKA (reference sequence). The CDR3 region has the DNA TGCAGTGCTAGAACCAGGGGCGGGGGCTACACCTTC. Protein product: CSARTRGGGYTF.

The chain links TRBV20-1 to TRBJ2-5; TRBD2 is a possible D gene (6 bases). This CDR3 has 14 amino acids. V was shortened by 4 bases and J by 4 bases, with 16 bases between the two germline ends. CDR1 and CDR2 from the germline V gene are DFQATT and SNEGSKA (reference sequence). CDR3 nucleotides: TGCAGTGCTACGCCAGGGACCGGGGGAGAGACCCAGTACTTC. This translates into CSATPGTGGETQYF.

The chain carries TRBV20-1 and TRBJ1-1; D is possibly TRBD1 (5 bases). Germline CDR1 and CDR2: DFQATT and SNEGSKA (reference sequence). V lost 5 bases, J lost 11 bases, and 24 bases lay in between. This CDR3 contains 14 residues. The CDR3 bases are TGCAGTGCTTGGCTGACAGCAAGTGGACTTGGGGCTTTCTTT. It codes for CSAWLTASGLGAFF.

The CDR3 loop reads CASSRRLAGPTDTQYF. The CDR3 region has the DNA TGCGCCAGCAGCCGTCGACTAGCGGGGCCCACAGATACGCAGTATTTT. J is TRBJ2-3 and V is TRBV4-3; 11 bases fit TRBD2. CDR1 and CDR2 (germline): LGHNA, YSLEER. This CDR3 spans 16 amino acids. The J segment lost 2 bases and the V segment lost 4 bases, leaving 5 bases of the junction unmatched.

V usage is TRBV29-1 and J usage is TRBJ2-7; possibly TRBD1 for D (5 bases). The CDR3 is made up of 12 amino acids. V lost 4 bases and J lost 1, with 8 bases in between. CDR1 is SQVTM and CDR2 is ANQGSEA in the germline V gene. The CDR3: CSVVTGSYEQYF. CDR3 DNA: TGCAGCGTTGTTACAGGATCCTACGAGCAGTACTTC.

This clonotype was counted many times. The gene calls are TRBV10-3 and TRBJ2-3; no clear D. Germline CDR1 reads ENHRY; CDR2 reads SYGVKD. Trimming pared 6 bases from V and 1 base from J, leaving 8 bases between. This CDR3 has 13 residues. This chain's CDR3 is CAIRPIGTDTQYF. DNA of the CDR3: TGTGCCATCAGACCCATAGGCACAGATACGCAGTATTTT.

This clonotype was recorded a few times. The chain combines TRBV4-2 with TRBJ2-7; D remains ambiguous. V lost 0 bases to trimming and J lost 3 bases, with 18 bases between them. CDR3 length: 17 residues. Germline V gives CDR1 LGHNA, CDR2 YNFKEQ. This chain's CDR3 is CASSQDPSRSHNYEQYF. The CDR3, as DNA: TGTGCCAGCAGCCAAGACCCCAGCCGAAGTCACAACTACGAGCAGTACTTC.

The V and J genes are TRBV12-5 and TRBJ2-1; maybe TRBD2 (6 bases). CDR3 length: 15 amino acids. CDR1 is LGHNT and CDR2 is FRNRAP in the germline V gene. The V gene lost 2 bases and the J gene lost 7 bases, with 15 bases spanning the gap. The CDR3 is CASGLPFGGGNEQFF. The CDR3 DNA reads as TGTGCTAGTGGTTTGCCGTTCGGGGGTGGGAATGAGCAGTTCTTC.